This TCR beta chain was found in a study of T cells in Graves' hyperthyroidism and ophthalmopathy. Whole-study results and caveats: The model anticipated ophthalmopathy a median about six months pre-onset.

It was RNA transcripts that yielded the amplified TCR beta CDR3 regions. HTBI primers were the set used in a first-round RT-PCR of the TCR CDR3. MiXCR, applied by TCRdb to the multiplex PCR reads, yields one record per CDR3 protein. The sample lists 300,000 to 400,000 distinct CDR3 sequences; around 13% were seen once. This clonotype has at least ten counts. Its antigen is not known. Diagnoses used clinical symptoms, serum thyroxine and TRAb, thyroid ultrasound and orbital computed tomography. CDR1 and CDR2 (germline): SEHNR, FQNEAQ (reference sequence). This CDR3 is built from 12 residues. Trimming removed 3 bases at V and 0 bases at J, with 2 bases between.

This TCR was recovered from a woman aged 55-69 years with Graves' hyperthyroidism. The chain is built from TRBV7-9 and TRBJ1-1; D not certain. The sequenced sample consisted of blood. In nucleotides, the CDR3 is TGTGCCAGCAGCTTCATGAACACTGAAGCTTTCTTT. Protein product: CASSFMNTEAFF.